The sequence of this T cell receptor (beta chain) was determined in a study of persistence of HIV-infected CD4 T cells. Nonspecific anti-CD3/anti-CD28 bead stimulation represents the broad CD4+ T cell repertoire. Sorting selected CD4+ T cells upregulating both CD40 ligand and CD69. Worth noting for this clone: Its antigen is as yet unknown.

The CDR3 has 14 residues. The V gene's germline CDR1 is MGHRA and CDR2 YSYEKL. Between the trimmed V and J ends, which lost 0 bases and 10 bases, there was a span of 10 bases. Findings and caveats of the study: Compared with CD3/CD28-stimulated cells, CMV- and Gag-responding cells showed lower TCRbeta richness. Rare CMV-responding cells carrying HIV-1 proviruses were not analyzed separately for TCR.

Sequencing used immunoSEQ version 4 in survey mode. This table comes from immunoSEQ multiplex PCR, and its TCRdb copy is limited to in-frame clones, with some not included. The data contain about 43,000 clones, more than 80% of them seen just once; the ten biggest clones take up over 0.9%. The chain recombines TRBV4-1 with TRBJ1-6; D may be TRBD1 (5 bases). This material consisted of CD4+ T cells sorted from PBMCs after roughly 17-hour stimulation, taken from a patient who received antiretroviral therapy. The source of this sequence is an adult man with HIV who was CMV-seropositive. CDR3 nucleotides: TGCGCCAGCAGCCAAGACCAGGGTATATCACCCCTCCACTTT. The encoded protein is CASSQDQGISPLHF.